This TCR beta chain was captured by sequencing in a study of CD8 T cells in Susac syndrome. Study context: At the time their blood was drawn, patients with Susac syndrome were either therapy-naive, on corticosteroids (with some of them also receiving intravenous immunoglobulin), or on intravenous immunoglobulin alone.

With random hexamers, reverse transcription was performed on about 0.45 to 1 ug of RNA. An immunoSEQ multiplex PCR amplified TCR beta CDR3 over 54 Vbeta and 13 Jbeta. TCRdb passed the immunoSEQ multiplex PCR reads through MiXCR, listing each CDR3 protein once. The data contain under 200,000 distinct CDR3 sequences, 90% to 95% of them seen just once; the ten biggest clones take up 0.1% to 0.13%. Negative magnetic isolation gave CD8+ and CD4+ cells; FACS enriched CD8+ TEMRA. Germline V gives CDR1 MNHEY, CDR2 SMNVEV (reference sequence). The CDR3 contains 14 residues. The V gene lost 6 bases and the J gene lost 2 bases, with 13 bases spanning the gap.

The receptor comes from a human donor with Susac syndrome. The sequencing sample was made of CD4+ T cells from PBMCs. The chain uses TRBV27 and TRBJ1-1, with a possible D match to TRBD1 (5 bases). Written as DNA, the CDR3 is TGTGCCAGCAGCCGCGGGACCCGTAACACTGAAGCTTTCTTT. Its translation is CASSRGTRNTEAFF.